This TCR beta chain was sequenced during a study of blood T cell repertoires in COVID-19. The wider study: Acute and convalescent COVID-19 samples came from the United States, Italy and Spain.

Per the original data handling: Amplification with reference gene primers provided the estimates of nucleated cell counts. The data were produced by immunoSEQ multiplex PCR, yet TCRdb's version contains in-frame clones alone and is incomplete. V, J and clone size reflect that table, while D and trimming were determined from the DNA. The data hold about 300,000 clones, with 86% observed a single time. There are 13 residues in the CDR3. Trimming stripped 3 bases from V and 4 bases from J, with 8 bases between. In germline, CDR1 is SGHTA, CDR2 FQGNSA. The TCR sequence derives from a man aged 30-40 years who had recovered from COVID-19. The chain uses TRBV7-2 and TRBJ2-3; D is unresolved. Sample: PBMCs or T cells enriched from blood (not recorded which). CDR3 amino acids: CASSFAGSDTQYF. The DNA for the CDR3 is TGTGCCAGCAGCTTTGCAGGTTCAGATACGCAGTATTTT.